This T cell receptor (beta chain) is from a study of regulatory T cells in long-lasting Graves disease (dated by TCRdb to the early 2020s). General notes on the study: Patients with newly diagnosed Graves' disease had been on antithyroid drugs for under 3 months. A total of 33 samples underwent TCR sequencing, from some 13 patients with persistent Graves' disease and roughly 20 patients with newly diagnosed Graves' disease. Persistent Graves' disease patients were compared with newly diagnosed Graves' disease patients by peripheral blood TCR sequencing and RNA sequencing. The study took place in China and was registered as a clinical trial.

The time point tag for this specimen amounts to: newly diagnosed GD, antithyroid drugs for less than 3 months. For both TCR sequencing and RNA sequencing, RNA was extracted from PBMCs in TRIzol. The diagnosis of Graves' disease was made according to American Thyroid Association guidelines. Recruitment of patients was carried out at an endocrinology department in Xi'an, China. Each patient gave 7.5 to 10 milliliters of peripheral blood, collected in an EDTA anticoagulant tube. Ficoll Paque Plus density gradient separation was used to isolate PBMCs, and no further T cell sorting was done. An Agilent 2100 Bioanalyzer and agarose gel were used to check RNA quality, and a NanoDrop 2000 was used to measure RNA concentration. This clonotype was picked up many times. The antigen it binds to is not known. Base qualities are not recorded, but no much larger clone differs from it by a single base. Libraries were constructed by multiplex PCR. TCRdb names Illumina HiSeq 4000 as the instrument used. CDR3 regions were amplified by Arm-PCR with iRepertoire HTBI primers to construct TCR beta libraries. Before sequencing, the PCR products underwent gel purification. The paper's processing steps were these. Across samples, approximately 68 TRBV and 13 to 15 TRBJ segments were identified and used for gene usage analysis of CDR3 amino acid clonotypes. COPE and FqMerger were used to merge the filtered high-quality paired reads into contigs. BLAST was used to align contigs to IMGT TRBV, TRBD and TRBJ reference genes, and CDR3 was defined according to IMGT. Any clonotype with a frequency above 0.1% was counted as a highly expanded clone. Shannon entropy served as the measure of repertoire diversity, while the Gini coefficient captured V-J evenness. A clonotype found in more than one individual was treated as public. In-frame beta chains were kept once TCRdb had trimmed the public reads at Q25 with fastp and called clones with MiXCR. Identical CDR3 protein sequences are pooled into one entry, listed with their most common genes and DNA. TCRdb assigned the V and J calls; the authors' analysis was not used. Across this sample there are approximately 210,000 distinct CDR3 sequences, with around 19% seen only once. About 20% of the sample goes to the ten largest clones.

Including cysteine and phenylalanine, the CDR3 has 17 amino acids. Just CDR3 DNA is preserved here, 51 bases in frame from base 1. The germline V gene encodes CDR1 MNHEY and CDR2 SMNVEV (reference sequence). V is pruned by 4 bases and J by 8 bases, leaving 14 bases of the junction without a gene match. The paper's findings and limits, for the study overall: Sequencing and analysis were limited to the TCR beta chain. Lower TCR Shannon entropy and fewer highly expanded clones were observed in persistent Graves' disease patients than in newly diagnosed patients, which suggested clonal expansion. Persistent patients shared more public clonotypes among themselves (2,741) than newly diagnosed patients did (nearly 1,000). Persistent disease showed preferential use of TRBV28, TRBJ1-2 and TRBJ2-5, whereas newly diagnosed disease favored TRBV20-1 and TRBJ2-1. Only peripheral blood was studied, because thyroid tissue, the primary lesion, was inaccessible. The authors noted that the small sample size was a limitation that may lower accuracy.

Here the sequenced sample was peripheral blood mononuclear cells (PBMCs), taken at new diagnosis, from a patient treated with antithyroid drugs. The rearrangement joined TRBV27 to TRBJ1-4; 9 central nucleotides agree with TRBD1. This clonotype was sampled from a female donor with Graves disease. The DNA sequence is TGTGCCAGCAGTTCAGGGGTGAGGGGACAGGGAGGGGAAAAACTGTTTTTT. Translated, this gives CASSSGVRGQGGEKLFF.